This TCR beta chain was captured in a study of cytomegalovirus exposure and HLA in healthy donors. Researchers ran the PCR with 60 Vbeta and 13 Jbeta primers. Assay: immunoSEQ multiplex PCR; the TCRdb copy retains only in-frame clones and omits some. The sample yields roughly 220,000 clones, 65% to 85% seen once. V was pared by 5 bases and J by 4 bases, with 18 bases between. Germline CDR1 is SGHNT and CDR2 is YYREEE (reference sequence). The CDR3 sequence is 15 residues long. The V call is TRBV5-4, the J call TRBJ2-5; tentatively, D is TRBD2 (5 bases). The clonotype comes from a man between 25 and 39 years old in good health and CMV-seronegative. Sequencing was carried out using PBMCs. CDR3 in amino acids: CASRSGILRGETQYF. The CDR3 nucleotides are TGTGCCAGCAGGTCCGGGATCTTACGGGGAGAGACCCAGTACTTC.